The clone carrying this T cell receptor beta chain was recorded a few times. The data derive from a study of blood T cell repertoires in COVID-19. Turning to the study itself: The study drew acute and convalescent COVID-19 samples from the United States, Italy and Spain. The analysed material was cDNA or gDNA that came from T cells, B-cell-depleted T cells, or PBMCs.

This CDR3 is 16 amino acids long. Germline assignment: CDR1 LGHNA and CDR2 YNFKEQ. Trimming removed 4 bases from V and 7 bases from J, with 23 bases in between. The assay was immunoSEQ multiplex PCR, and TCRdb's table has in-frame clones only and misses some. The sample includes 190,000 or so clones, over 80% of them seen just once. Sequencing was performed on peripheral blood. The genes are TRBV4-2 and TRBJ2-7; tentative D call: TRBD2 (6 bases). The source is a man aged 60-69 years with COVID-19, enrolled during active disease. In DNA form, the CDR3 reads TGTGCCAGCAGCCCGGGTGACTTCATAAATGCGGGGGAGCAGTACTTC. Encoded protein: CASSPGDFINAGEQYF.